The sequence of this TCR beta chain was determined in a study of blood T cell repertoires in COVID-19. The overall study: T cells, B-cell-depleted T cells, or PBMCs provided the cDNA or gDNA that served as material.

Two consecutive negative NP/OP PCR tests, clearance, or resolved symptoms defined Cohort 3 recovery. The CDR3 covers 16 residues. Trimming removed 4 bases from V and 2 bases from J; junction bases left unmatched: 7. Looked up from germline, CDR1 is GTSNPN and CDR2 is SVGIG (reference sequence). As originally analysed: Reference gene primer amplification gave nucleated cell count estimates. Sequenced by immunoSEQ multiplex PCR; TCRdb stores in-frame clones only, minus some. V, J and clone size derive from that table, while D and trimming were established from the DNA sequence. The sample records about 300,000 clones, 70% to 90% being singletons.

The sequence was collected from a woman aged 25-40 years who had recovered from COVID-19. Sequencing used PBMCs or T cells enriched from blood (not recorded which). The rearrangement joins TRBV30 to TRBJ1-3, with TRBD1 matching over 11 bases. CDR3 DNA sequence: TGTGCCTGGACCCGGGGGACAGGGGGACCTGGAAACACCATATATTTT. It yields the protein CAWTRGTGGPGNTIYF.